The rows below give T cell receptor beta chains drawn from one sample of a study of Graves' ophthalmopathy and Graves' hyperthyroidism. From the multiplex PCR reads, TCRdb called clonotypes with MiXCR, one entry per CDR3 protein. The sample has hundreds of thousands of distinct CDR3 sequences, 45% seen once. Material: peripheral blood. The receptors derive from an adult man with Graves' ophthalmopathy. Both conserved end residues are part of each CDR3. Fields, in order: J gene, V gene, clone size, D gene, CDR3 protein, CDR3 DNA. A D gene is named only where the DNA matches it firmly. Clone size, where shown, is once, few, many, or a class for clones that have expanded.

TRBJ2-7,TRBV10-3,.,TRBD2,CAISDLAGVNEQYF,TGTGCCATCAGTGACCTAGCGGGAGTTAACGAGCAGTACTTC
TRBJ1-2,TRBV7-2,.,TRBD1,CASSSGTGRVDGYTF,TGTGCCAGCAGCTCAGGGACAGGGCGGGTTGACGGCTACACCTTC
TRBJ2-5,TRBV14,.,TRBD2,CASSQGRSGGHQETQYF,TGTGCCAGCAGCCAAGGTCGGAGCGGGGGCCACCAAGAGACCCAGTACTTC
TRBJ1-1,TRBV7-3,few,.,CASSVIRGNTEAFF,TGTGCCAGCAGCGTAATAAGGGGGAACACTGAAGCTTTCTTT
TRBJ1-1,TRBV12-3/TRBV12-4,.,TRBD1,CASRTGDRKAFF,TGTGCCAGCAGAACTGGGGACAGGAAAGCTTTCTTT
TRBJ1-6,TRBV20-1,few,.,CSAIGQYNSPLHF,TGCAGTGCTATTGGACAGTATAATTCACCCCTCCACTTT
TRBJ1-3,TRBV2,.,.,CASTLGRGAGNTIYF,TGTGCCAGCACTTTAGGGCGGGGGGCTGGAAACACCATATATTTT
TRBJ1-5,TRBV24-1,.,.,CATSDWDSNQPQHF,TGTGCCACCAGTGATTGGGATAGCAATCAGCCCCAGCATTTT
TRBJ2-2,TRBV6-5,.,.,CASSYAEGVAGELFF,TGTGCCAGCAGTTACGCGGAAGGAGTCGCCGGGGAGCTGTTTTTT
TRBJ2-5,TRBV20-1,once,TRBD2,CSAIWTSGGIETQYF,TGCAGTGCTATATGGACTAGCGGGGGTATAGAGACCCAGTACTTC
TRBJ2-5,TRBV5-1,.,TRBD1,CASSPEWDRQETQYF,TGTGCCAGCAGTCCTGAGTGGGACAGGCAAGAGACCCAGTACTTC
TRBJ2-5,TRBV24-1,many,.,CATSDWGVQETQYF,TGTGCCACCAGTGATTGGGGGGTTCAAGAGACCCAGTACTTC
TRBJ1-6,TRBV9,.,.,CASSQVGNSNSPLHF,TGTGCCAGCAGCCAAGTAGGAAATAGTAATTCACCCCTCCACTTT
TRBJ1-2,TRBV5-6,.,.,CASSLVRGYNYGYTF,TGTGCCAGCAGCTTGGTGCGGGGATATAACTATGGCTACACCTTC
TRBJ1-4,TRBV3-1,.,.,CASSQGMRTQSDEKLFF,TGTGCCAGCAGCCAAGGCATGAGGACACAGTCCGATGAAAAACTGTTTTTT
TRBJ1-2,TRBV12-3/TRBV12-4,.,TRBD1,CASSSPGTGDELAYGYTF,TGTGCCAGCAGTTCGCCGGGGACAGGGGATGAATTGGCCTATGGCTACACCTTC
TRBJ1-2,TRBV25-1,many,.,CASSTNYGYTF,TGTGCCAGCAGTACTAACTATGGCTACACCTTC
TRBJ2-5,TRBV3-1,few,.,CASSQDEETQYF,TGTGCCAGCAGCCAAGATGAAGAGACCCAGTACTTC
TRBJ1-2,TRBV6-1,.,.,CASSDLDGPFGYGYTF,TGTGCCAGCAGTGACCTGGATGGACCCTTTGGGTATGGCTACACCTTC
TRBJ1-1,TRBV7-8,.,.,CASSPRRFEAFF,TGTGCCAGCAGCCCCCGACGATTTGAAGCTTTCTTT
TRBJ1-2,TRBV6-5,.,TRBD1,CASSTGTGNGYTF,TGTGCCAGCAGTACCGGGACAGGGAATGGCTACACCTTC
TRBJ1-1,TRBV19,.,.,CASSIDPSGAEAFF,TGTGCCAGTAGTATCGACCCCTCGGGCGCTGAAGCTTTCTTT
TRBJ2-7,TRBV12-3/TRBV12-4,.,.,CASSLGRYGGQYF,TGTGCCAGCAGTTTGGGCCGGTATGGTGGGCAGTACTTC
TRBJ2-5,TRBV12-3/TRBV12-4,many,TRBD2,CASSSTGGTGTQYF,TGTGCCAGCAGCTCTACCGGGGGGACGGGGACCCAGTACTTC
TRBJ1-5,TRBV15,.,TRBD1,CATSRAGTGVQPQHF,TGTGCCACCAGCAGAGCGGGGACAGGGGTTCAGCCCCAGCATTTT
TRBJ2-1,TRBV7-2,.,TRBD2,CASSRGLAGVFNEQFF,TGTGCCAGCAGCCGAGGACTAGCGGGAGTCTTCAATGAGCAGTTCTTC
TRBJ1-1,TRBV6-5,.,.,CASSDPQNTEAFF,TGTGCCAGCAGTGACCCCCAAAACACTGAAGCTTTCTTT
TRBJ1-4,TRBV29-1,many,TRBD1,CSAHRGGNEKLFF,TGCAGCGCCCACAGGGGAGGCAATGAAAAACTGTTTTTT
TRBJ1-2,TRBV2,.,.,CASSYRVPRGGYTF,TGTGCCAGCAGTTATCGGGTCCCGCGAGGAGGCTACACCTTC
TRBJ1-6,TRBV20-1,.,.,CSATKTRDWFSPLHF,TGCAGTGCTACAAAAACCCGGGACTGGTTTTCACCCCTCCACTTT
TRBJ1-1,TRBV5-6,.,.,CASSLNQDEAFF,TGTGCCAGCAGCTTGAACCAAGATGAAGCTTTCTTT
TRBJ2-2,TRBV6-5,.,.,CASSYYGRGNTGELFF,TGTGCCAGCAGTTACTATGGCAGGGGGAACACCGGGGAGCTGTTTTTT
TRBJ2-5,TRBV29-1,few,.,CSVEGSQGQETQYF,TGCAGCGTGGAGGGCTCGCAAGGCCAAGAGACCCAGTACTTC
TRBJ1-5,TRBV12-3/TRBV12-4,few,TRBD1,CASSDRQGAEQPQHF,TGTGCCAGCAGCGATCGACAGGGGGCTGAACAGCCCCAGCATTTT
TRBJ2-1,TRBV7-8,.,.,CASSLWRNEQFF,TGTGCCAGCAGCTTATGGCGCAATGAGCAGTTCTTC
TRBJ2-5,TRBV12-3/TRBV12-4,.,.,CASRRHSQETQYF,TGTGCCAGCAGGAGACACTCACAAGAGACCCAGTACTTC
TRBJ1-2,TRBV11-3,.,.,CASSLDMNYGYTF,TGTGCCAGCAGCTTGGACATGAACTATGGCTACACCTTC
TRBJ2-5,TRBV2,few,TRBD1,CASSGDSKETQYF,TGTGCCAGCAGTGGGGACAGTAAAGAGACCCAGTACTTC
TRBJ1-1,TRBV7-9,.,.,CASSHGANTEAFF,TGTGCCAGCAGCCACGGGGCGAACACTGAAGCTTTCTTT
TRBJ2-6,TRBV7-2,once,.,CASSLDLRANVLTF,TGTGCCAGCAGCTTAGATCTTCGGGCCAACGTCCTGACTTTC
TRBJ2-2,TRBV25-1,few,TRBD2,CASSEFRGGRATGELFF,TGTGCCAGCAGTGAATTCCGTGGCGGGAGAGCAACCGGGGAGCTGTTTTTT
TRBJ2-2,TRBV9,.,.,CASSPSGSANTGELFF,TGTGCCAGCAGCCCGAGCGGTTCCGCAAACACCGGGGAGCTGTTTTTT
TRBJ1-6,TRBV20-1,few,.,CSARVPGTPYNSPLHF,TGCAGTGCTAGAGTCCCCGGGACACCATATAATTCACCCCTCCACTTT
TRBJ2-7,TRBV28,.,.,CASSLMGFEQYF,TGTGCCAGCAGCCTAATGGGTTTCGAGCAGTACTTC
TRBJ1-1,TRBV12-3/TRBV12-4,.,.,CASSLKSTEALF,TGTGCCAGCAGTTTAAAGAGCACTGAAGCTCTCTTT
TRBJ1-1,TRBV20-1,.,.,CSAGRGRTGTEAFF,TGCAGTGCTGGCAGGGGTCGGACGGGCACTGAAGCTTTCTTT